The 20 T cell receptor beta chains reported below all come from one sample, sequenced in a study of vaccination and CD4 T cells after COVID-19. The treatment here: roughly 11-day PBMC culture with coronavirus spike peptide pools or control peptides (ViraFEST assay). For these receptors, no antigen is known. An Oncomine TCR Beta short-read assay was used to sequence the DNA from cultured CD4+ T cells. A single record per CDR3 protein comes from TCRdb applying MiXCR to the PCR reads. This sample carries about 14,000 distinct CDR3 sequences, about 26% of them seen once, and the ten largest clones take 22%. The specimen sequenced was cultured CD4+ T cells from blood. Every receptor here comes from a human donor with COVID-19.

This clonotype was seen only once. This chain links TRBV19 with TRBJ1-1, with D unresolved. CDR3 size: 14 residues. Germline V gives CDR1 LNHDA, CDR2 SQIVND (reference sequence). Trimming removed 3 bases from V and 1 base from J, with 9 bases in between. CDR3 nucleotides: TGTGCCAGTAGTATGCGGGGAGAGAACACTGAAGCTTTCTTT. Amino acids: CASSMRGENTEAFF.

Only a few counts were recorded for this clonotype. CDR3 bases: TGTGCCAGCAGTACAGATCCAGGGGTCGGAAACACCATATATTTT. It yields the protein CASSTDPGVGNTIYF. The rearrangement joins TRBV6-1 to TRBJ1-3, with D possibly matching TRBD1 (6 bases). The V gene's germline CDR1 is MNHNS and CDR2 SASEGT. With 5 bases removed from V and 4 bases from J, the gap between germline ends came to 15 bases. CDR3 size: 15 residues.

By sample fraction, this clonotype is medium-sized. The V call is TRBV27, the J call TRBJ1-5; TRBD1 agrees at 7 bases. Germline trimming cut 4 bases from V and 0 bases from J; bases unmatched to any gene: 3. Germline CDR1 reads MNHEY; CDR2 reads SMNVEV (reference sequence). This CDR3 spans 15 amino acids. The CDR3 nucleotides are TGTGCCAGCAGTTCCGGGACAGATAGCAATCAGCCCCAGCATTTT. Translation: CASSSGTDSNQPQHF.

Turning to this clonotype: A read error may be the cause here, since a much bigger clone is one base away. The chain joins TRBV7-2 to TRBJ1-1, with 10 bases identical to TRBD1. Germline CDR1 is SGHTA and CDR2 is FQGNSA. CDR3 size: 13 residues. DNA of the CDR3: TGTGCCAACAGCTTGGACAGGGGGACTGAAGCTTTCTTT. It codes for CANSLDRGTEAFF.

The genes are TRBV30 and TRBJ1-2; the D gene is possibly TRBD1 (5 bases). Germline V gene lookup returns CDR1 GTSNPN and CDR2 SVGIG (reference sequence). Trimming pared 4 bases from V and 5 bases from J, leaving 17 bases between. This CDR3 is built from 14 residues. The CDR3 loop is CAWTQGTFRYGYTF. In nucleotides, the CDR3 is TGTGCCTGGACCCAGGGTACGTTTCGGTATGGCTACACCTTC.

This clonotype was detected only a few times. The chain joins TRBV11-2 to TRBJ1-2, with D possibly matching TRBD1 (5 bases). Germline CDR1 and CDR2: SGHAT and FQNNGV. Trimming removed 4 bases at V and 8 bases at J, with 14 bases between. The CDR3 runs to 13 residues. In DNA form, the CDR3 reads TGTGCCAGCAGCTCGACAGAAGGGAACGGCTACACCTTC. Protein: CASSSTEGNGYTF.

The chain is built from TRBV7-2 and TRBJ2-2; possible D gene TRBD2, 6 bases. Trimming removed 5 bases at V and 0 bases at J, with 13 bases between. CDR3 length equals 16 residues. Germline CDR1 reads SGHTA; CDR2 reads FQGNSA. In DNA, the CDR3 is TGTGCCAGCAGCCCGGGACTTGCGGCGAACACCGGGGAGCTGTTTTTT. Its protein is CASSPGLAANTGELFF.

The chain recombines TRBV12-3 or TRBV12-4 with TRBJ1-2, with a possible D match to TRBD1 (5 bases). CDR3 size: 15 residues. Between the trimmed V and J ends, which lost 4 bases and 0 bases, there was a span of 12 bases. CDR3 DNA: TGTGCCAGCAGTTCCGCAGGGTCTCCTAACTATGGCTACACCTTC. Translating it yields CASSSAGSPNYGYTF.

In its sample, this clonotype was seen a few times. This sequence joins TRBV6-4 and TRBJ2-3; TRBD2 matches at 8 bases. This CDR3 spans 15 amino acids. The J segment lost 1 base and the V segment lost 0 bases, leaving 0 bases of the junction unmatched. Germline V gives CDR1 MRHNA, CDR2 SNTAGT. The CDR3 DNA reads TGTGCCAGCAGTGACTCGGGACTAGGCACAGATACGCAGTATTTT. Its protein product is CASSDSGLGTDTQYF.

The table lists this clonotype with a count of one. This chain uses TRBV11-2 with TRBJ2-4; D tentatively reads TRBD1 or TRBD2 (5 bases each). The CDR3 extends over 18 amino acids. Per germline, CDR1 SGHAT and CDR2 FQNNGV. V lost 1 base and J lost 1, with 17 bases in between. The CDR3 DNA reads TGTGCCAGCAGCTTAGGGGACGGCGTCTCGATTGCCAAAAACATTCAGTACTTC. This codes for CASSLGDGVSIAKNIQYF.

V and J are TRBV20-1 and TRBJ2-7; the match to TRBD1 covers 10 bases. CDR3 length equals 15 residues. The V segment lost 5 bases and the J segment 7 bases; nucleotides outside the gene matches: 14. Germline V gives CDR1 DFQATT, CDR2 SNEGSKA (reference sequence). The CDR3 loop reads CSAGLTTGGLREQYF. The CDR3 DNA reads TGCAGTGCTGGATTAACGACAGGGGGCCTTAGGGAGCAGTACTTC.

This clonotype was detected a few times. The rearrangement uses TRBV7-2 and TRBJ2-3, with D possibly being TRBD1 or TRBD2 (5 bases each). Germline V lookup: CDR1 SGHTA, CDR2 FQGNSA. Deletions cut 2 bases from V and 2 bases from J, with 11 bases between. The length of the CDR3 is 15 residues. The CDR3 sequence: CASSLSLGATDTQYF. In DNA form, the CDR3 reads TGTGCCAGCAGCTTATCACTAGGGGCCACAGATACGCAGTATTTT.

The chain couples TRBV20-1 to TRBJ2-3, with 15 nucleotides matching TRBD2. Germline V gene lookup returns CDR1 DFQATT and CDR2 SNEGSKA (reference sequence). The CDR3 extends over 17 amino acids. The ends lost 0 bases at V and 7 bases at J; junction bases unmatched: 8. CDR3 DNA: TGCAGTGCTAGAGATCTAGGACTAGCGGGGGGGCTAAATACGCAGTATTTT. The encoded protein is CSARDLGLAGGLNTQYF.

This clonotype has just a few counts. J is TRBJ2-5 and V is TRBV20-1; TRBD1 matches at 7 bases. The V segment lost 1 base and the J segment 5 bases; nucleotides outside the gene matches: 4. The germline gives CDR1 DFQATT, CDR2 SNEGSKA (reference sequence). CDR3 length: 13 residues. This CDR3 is CSARAQGFETQYF. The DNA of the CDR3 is TGCAGTGCTAGAGCACAGGGGTTCGAGACCCAGTACTTC.

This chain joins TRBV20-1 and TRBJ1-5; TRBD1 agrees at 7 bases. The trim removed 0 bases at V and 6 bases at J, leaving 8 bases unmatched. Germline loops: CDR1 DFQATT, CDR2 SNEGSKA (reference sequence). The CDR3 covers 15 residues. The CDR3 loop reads CSARERQGGGQPQHF. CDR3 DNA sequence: TGCAGTGCTAGAGAACGACAGGGAGGGGGTCAGCCCCAGCATTTT.

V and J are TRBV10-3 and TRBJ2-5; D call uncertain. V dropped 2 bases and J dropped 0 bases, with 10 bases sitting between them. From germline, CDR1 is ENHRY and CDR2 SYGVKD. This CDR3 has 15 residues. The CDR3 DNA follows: TGTGCCATCAGTGAGGGGAACGAGTACCAAGAGACCCAGTACTTC. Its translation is CAISEGNEYQETQYF.

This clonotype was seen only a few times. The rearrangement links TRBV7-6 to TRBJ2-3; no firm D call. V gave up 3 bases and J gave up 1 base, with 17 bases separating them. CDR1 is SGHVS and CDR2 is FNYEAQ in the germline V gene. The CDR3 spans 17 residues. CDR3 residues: CASSLNIPGLRTDTQYF. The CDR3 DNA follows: TGTGCCAGCAGCTTGAATATTCCGGGCCTGCGCACAGATACGCAGTATTTT.

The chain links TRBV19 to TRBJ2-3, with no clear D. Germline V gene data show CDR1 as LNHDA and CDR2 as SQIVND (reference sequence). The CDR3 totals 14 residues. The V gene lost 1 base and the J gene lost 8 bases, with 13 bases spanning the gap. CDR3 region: CASSIAFVRGTQYF. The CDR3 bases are TGTGCCAGTAGTATAGCCTTTGTGCGTGGTACGCAGTATTTT.

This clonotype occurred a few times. The CDR3 DNA sequence: TGTGCCAGCACCCCGGACAGGGCCAAAAACATTCAGTACTTC. It specifies CASTPDRAKNIQYF. This rearrangement joins TRBV27 to TRBJ2-4; 7 bases map to TRBD1. The CDR3 length is 14 residues. After removal of 7 bases from V and 1 base from J, the junction contained 4 bases not matched to a gene. Germline V gene sequence: CDR1 MNHEY, CDR2 SMNVEV (reference sequence).

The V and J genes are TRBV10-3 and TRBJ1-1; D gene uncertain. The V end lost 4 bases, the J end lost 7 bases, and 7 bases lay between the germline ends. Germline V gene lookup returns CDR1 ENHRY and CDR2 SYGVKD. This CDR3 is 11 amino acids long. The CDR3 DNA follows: TGTGCCATCAGTGGGGGAGGTGAAGCTTTCTTT. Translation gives CAISGGGEAFF.